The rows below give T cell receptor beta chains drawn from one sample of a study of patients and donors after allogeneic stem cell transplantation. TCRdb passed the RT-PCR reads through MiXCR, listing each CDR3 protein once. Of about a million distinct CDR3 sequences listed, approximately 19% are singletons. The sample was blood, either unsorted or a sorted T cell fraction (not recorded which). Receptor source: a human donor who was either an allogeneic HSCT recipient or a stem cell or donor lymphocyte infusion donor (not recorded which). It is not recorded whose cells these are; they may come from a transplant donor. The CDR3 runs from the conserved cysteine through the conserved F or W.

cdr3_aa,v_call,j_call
CASSLAYNQPQHF,TRBV5-1,TRBJ1-5
CASSLSAADHYEQYF,TRBV11-3,TRBJ2-7
CASSLVQGARDTQYF,TRBV5-1,TRBJ2-3
CASSELANRGDRSYEQYF,TRBV25-1,TRBJ2-7
CASSLNRLAGGAQAYEQYF,TRBV5-1,TRBJ2-7
CASSFRTGTYEQYF,TRBV4-3,TRBJ2-7
CASSRQGDYGYTF,TRBV6-1,TRBJ1-2
CASRPGQTFFEAFF,TRBV12-3/TRBV12-4,TRBJ1-1
CSARDFQTHVSPYNEQFF,TRBV20-1,TRBJ2-1
CASRVVLTWDEQYF,TRBV4-2,TRBJ2-7
CSAPEGLVFNEQFF,TRBV20-1,TRBJ2-1
CSARDKPSGGPAYEQYF,TRBV20-1,TRBJ2-7
CASSPSGGRGNEQFF,TRBV7-9,TRBJ2-1
CASSYSKVIAGAQETQYF,TRBV6-5,TRBJ2-5
CASSPRRVGHNEQFF,TRBV18,TRBJ2-1
CASSLGLISYEQYF,TRBV7-9,TRBJ2-7
CASSWRAGQTYNEQFF,TRBV7-2,TRBJ2-1
CATSRAAGGTTGELFF,TRBV15,TRBJ2-2
CASSQDRTSGGPDTQYF,TRBV3-1,TRBJ2-3
CASSGQGINEQYF,TRBV25-1,TRBJ2-7
CASSSPRAGEKLFF,TRBV5-6,TRBJ1-4
CSALPFLAGGSYEQYF,TRBV20-1,TRBJ2-7
CATSDPGQGAIDEQFF,TRBV24-1,TRBJ2-1
CASSYSSAGSIEQYF,TRBV6-2/TRBV6-3,TRBJ2-7
CASSQGLAVFTDTQYF,TRBV5-1,TRBJ2-3
CASGSTRQGPSYNEQFF,TRBV12-5,TRBJ2-1
CASSFGAVNTEAFF,TRBV12-3/TRBV12-4,TRBJ1-1
CASSTGLFTDTQYF,TRBV5-1,TRBJ2-3
CASSLKDRGTEAFF,TRBV5-4,TRBJ1-1
CASSLAGTGASLNYGYTF,TRBV7-2,TRBJ1-2
CASSQGDHPVTQYF,TRBV4-3,TRBJ2-3
CASSQDTDRASEQYF,TRBV4-3,TRBJ2-7
CASTSRETQYF,TRBV6-5,TRBJ2-5
CSARAWTSTDTQYF,TRBV20-1,TRBJ2-3
CASRPPAAVAYEQYF,TRBV6-1,TRBJ2-7
CASSVAGGGGDEKLFF,TRBV9,TRBJ1-4
CASSLGREGLAGVNTQYF,TRBV5-1,TRBJ2-3
CASSYTPTVSGIDTQYF,TRBV6-5,TRBJ2-3
CASSFGRGSTDTQYF,TRBV5-1,TRBJ2-3
CASSILVGQPAYNEQFF,TRBV19,TRBJ2-1
CASSSGLAVYEQYF,TRBV6-5,TRBJ2-7
CASSLEPVTTQYF,TRBV5-1,TRBJ2-3
CASSLARGAPGGSYNEQFF,TRBV12-3/TRBV12-4,TRBJ2-1
CSAPNPGLSSYEQYF,TRBV20-1,TRBJ2-7
CASSSRDSESNTEAFF,TRBV5-6,TRBJ1-1
CATTGQGLSKNIQYF,TRBV11-2,TRBJ2-4
CSALGSSGGPYEQYF,TRBV20-1,TRBJ2-7
CSATGVANTGELFF,TRBV20-1,TRBJ2-2
CASSSGLAGGPNEQYF,TRBV6-4,TRBJ2-7
CASSLRQGAYYEKLFF,TRBV5-5,TRBJ1-4
CASSYRLATDTQYF,TRBV5-1,TRBJ2-3
CASAPTGYTDTQYF,TRBV7-2,TRBJ2-3
CASSESPSSGANVLTF,TRBV2,TRBJ2-6
CASSRRKQGGETQYF,TRBV7-9,TRBJ2-5
CASTQGQGLYTQYF,TRBV7-2,TRBJ2-3